This T cell receptor beta chain was identified in a study of T cell responses to AZD1222 COVID-19 vaccine. General observations from the study: Donor demographics were predominantly white British with a female majority; clonal diversity may be underestimated. Spike-specific TCR breadth and depth grew following two AZD1222 doses. Without day 14 samples, only post-peak T cell repertoires were studied. Only a handful of individuals given AZD1222 were seropositive at baseline.

The germline CDR1 and CDR2 sequences are LGHNT and FRNRAP. Losses at the gene ends were 4 bases for V and 3 bases for J; bases not matched to a gene: 6. This CDR3 comprises 15 residues. Only in-frame clones appear in the TCRdb table, and some are missing; sequencing was by immunoSEQ multiplex PCR. In the table there are 100,000 to 150,000 clones, 92% of which are singletons. Turning to this clone: Its target is unknown.

This receptor was obtained from an adult in good health. The V and J genes are TRBV12-5 and TRBJ2-3; TRBD1 matches at 8 bases. Here the sequenced sample was peripheral blood, taken on day 0 of AZD1222 vaccination. This CDR3 reads CASGSTGAATDTQYF. CDR3 DNA: TGTGCTAGTGGTTCGACAGGGGCAGCGACAGATACGCAGTATTTT.